These 27 T cell receptor beta chains were all obtained from the same sample, sequenced in a study of blood T cell repertoires in COVID-19. Clones were read by immunoSEQ multiplex PCR, and TCRdb kept only the in-frame ones, dropping some. The table lists roughly 410,000 clones, around 87% of them singletons, with approximately 2.5% in the top ten. Sequenced material: peripheral blood. Receptors originate from a woman between 55 and 75 years old with COVID-19, enrolled during active disease.

The V call is TRBV7-6, the J call TRBJ1-2; 12 bases agree with TRBD1. The CDR3 is 18 amino acids. Germline assignment: CDR1 SGHVS and CDR2 FNYEAQ. The V gene end was trimmed by 2 bases and the J gene end by 8 bases; junction bases not matched to a gene: 15. Here the CDR3 DNA reads TGTGCCAGCAGCTTACGGTCCGGGACAGGGGGCGCGGTAGAAGGCTACACCTTC. This sequence encodes CASSLRSGTGGAVEGYTF.

This clone was detected only once. The chain links TRBV7-9 to TRBJ2-5; TRBD2 might be the D (5 bases). The V and J ends lost 5 bases and 1 base respectively, with 17 bases between them. CDR1 and CDR2 from the germline V gene are SEHNR and FQNEAQ (reference sequence). The CDR3 extends over 16 amino acids. This chain's CDR3 is CASSNLRGTLQETQYF. CDR3 in DNA: TGTGCCAGCAGCAACTTACGGGGAACCCTCCAAGAGACCCAGTACTTC.

This clone has more than one count but fewer than ten. This chain links TRBV28 with TRBJ2-2; 8 nucleotides line up with TRBD1. CDR3 length: 16 amino acids. Germline CDR1 is MDHEN and CDR2 is SYDVKM. The trim removed 6 bases at V and 3 bases at J, leaving 9 bases unmatched. DNA of the CDR3: TGTGCCAGCAGCCCGGCACACAGGGGGTACACCGGGGAGCTGTTTTTT. It specifies CASSPAHRGYTGELFF.

The chain joins TRBV18 to TRBJ2-1; TRBD2 might be the D (6 bases). Germline CDR1 KGHSH, CDR2 LQKENI. The V end was cut by 5 bases, the J end by 7 bases, with 12 bases between. The CDR3 extends over 13 amino acids. The CDR3 DNA follows: TGTGCCAGCTCATATTACGCGGGGAATGAGCAGTTCTTC. It codes for CASSYYAGNEQFF.

V and J are TRBV5-8 and TRBJ1-1; tentatively, D is TRBD1 (5 bases). The V end lost 0 bases, the J end lost 10 bases, and 16 bases lay between the germline ends. This CDR3 is 14 amino acids long. Germline CDR1 SGHTS, CDR2 YDEGEE. The DNA for the CDR3 is TGTGCCAGCAGCTTGGTCCTGGGCGCCGGGGGAGCTTTCTTT. As protein: CASSLVLGAGGAFF. The full variable domain, with the rest looked up from reference TRBV5-8 and TRBJ1-1, is EAGVTQSPTHLIKTRGQQATLRCSPISGHTSVYWYQQALGLGLQFLLWYDEGEERNRGNFPPRFSGRQFPNYSSELNVNALELEDSALYLCASSLVLGAGGAFFGQGTRLTVV.

The chain is built from TRBV7-2 and TRBJ1-2; maybe TRBD1 (6 bases). CDR1 is SGHTA and CDR2 is FQGNSA in the germline V gene. V lost 3 bases and J 0 bases, leaving 11 bases between the germline ends. The CDR3 sequence is 15 residues long. In DNA, the CDR3 is TGTGCCAGCAGCTTGACAGGACAATCTAACTATGGCTACACCTTC. It codes for CASSLTGQSNYGYTF.

The chain uses TRBV10-1 and TRBJ2-3; a possible D gene is TRBD1 (6 bases). With 2 bases removed from V and 3 bases from J, the gap between germline ends came to 18 bases. The germline V gene has CDR1 WNHNN and CDR2 SYGVQD (reference sequence). The CDR3 is 17 residues long. This chain's CDR3 is CASSEGTGRGGTDTQYF. Here the CDR3 DNA reads TGCGCCAGCAGTGAGGGGACGGGCAGGGGTGGAACAGATACGCAGTATTTT.

The chain links TRBV2 to TRBJ1-3, with TRBD1 matching over 12 bases. This CDR3 is built from 15 residues. Germline V CDR1 and CDR2: SNHLY, FYNNEI. Germline trimming cut 6 bases from V and 1 base from J; bases unmatched to any gene: 1. DNA for the CDR3: TGTGCCAGCAGGGGACAGGGGGCTTCTGGAAACACCATATATTTT. This gives the protein CASRGQGASGNTIYF.

Written as DNA, the CDR3 is TGCAGCGTTGATTTCAGGAAGGAAAGCTCCTACGAGCAGTACTTC. Amino acids: CSVDFRKESSYEQYF. The rearrangement uses TRBV29-1 and TRBJ2-7; D remains ambiguous. V was trimmed by 3 bases and J by 0 bases, leaving 15 bases between them. The V gene's germline CDR1 is SQVTM and CDR2 ANQGSEA. CDR3 length equals 15 residues.

Note on this clone: This sample includes further DNA sequences coding for the same CDR3. The J gene is TRBJ2-3, the V gene TRBV28; D not certain. This CDR3 contains 13 residues. V was trimmed by 6 bases and J by 0 bases, leaving 7 bases between them. Germline CDR1 and CDR2: MDHEN and SYDVKM. The CDR3 DNA follows: TGTGCCAGCAGAAGAGCAAGCACAGATACGCAGTATTTT. It translates to CASRRASTDTQYF.

This rearrangement joins TRBV28 to TRBJ2-1, with 8 bases that match TRBD1. Unmatched junction bases numbered 9, after V lost 6 bases and J lost 5 bases. Per germline, CDR1 MDHEN and CDR2 SYDVKM. This CDR3 region has 15 residues. The CDR3 reads CASSRGQAWDNEQFF. CDR3 coding DNA: TGTGCCAGCAGCCGGGGACAGGCGTGGGACAATGAGCAGTTCTTC.

This clone was picked up one time. V usage is TRBV18 and J usage is TRBJ2-3; D is possibly TRBD1 (6 bases). CDR3 length equals 16 residues. Germline CDR1 is KGHSH and CDR2 is LQKENI. The germline V and J ends were trimmed by 0 bases and 0 bases, with 10 bases remaining between them. The CDR3 reads CASSPPGATSTDTQYF. Here the CDR3 DNA reads TGTGCCAGCTCACCACCGGGGGCGACTAGCACAGATACGCAGTATTTT.

J is TRBJ2-7 and V is TRBV29-1; D might be TRBD1 (5 bases). Germline V gene lookup returns CDR1 SQVTM and CDR2 ANQGSEA. V lost 6 bases, J lost 5 bases, and 20 bases lay in between. CDR3 length equals 14 residues. The CDR3: CSVRPLQGFHEQYF. CDR3 nucleotides: TGCAGCGTCCGACCCTTGCAGGGTTTCCACGAGCAGTACTTC.

CDR3 nucleotides: TGTGCCAGCAGCTTGGGGGGAAGCAGGGGCGACTATGGCTACACCTTC. Its translation: CASSLGGSRGDYGYTF. The chain couples TRBV5-4 to TRBJ1-2; the D gene is possibly TRBD1 (6 bases). V dropped 0 bases and J dropped 3 bases, with 15 bases sitting between them. This CDR3 comprises 16 residues. The germline V gene encodes CDR1 SGHNT and CDR2 YYREEE (reference sequence).

The rearrangement links TRBV6-6 to TRBJ1-5; 7 positions agree with TRBD1. CDR3 length: 13 amino acids. J gave up 7 bases and V 5 bases, and 5 bases lay outside the gene matches. The germline V gene encodes CDR1 MNHNY and CDR2 SVGAGI (reference sequence). The CDR3: CASSSDRVQPQHF. CDR3 nucleotide sequence: TGTGCCAGCAGTAGCGACAGGGTCCAGCCCCAGCATTTT.

The rearrangement links TRBV5-1 to TRBJ2-1; 9 bases map to TRBD1. Looked up from germline, CDR1 is SGHRS and CDR2 is YFSETQ. This CDR3 spans 14 amino acids. The junction had 4 bases not matched to a gene; V was cut back by 4 bases and J by 5 bases. The CDR3 protein is CASSPDRGNNEQFF. The CDR3 nucleotides are TGCGCCAGCAGCCCGGACAGGGGCAACAATGAGCAGTTCTTC. Supplemented by reference TRBV5-1 and TRBJ2-1, the full variable domain reads KAGVTQTPRYLIKTRGQQVTLSCSPISGHRSVSWYQQTPGQGLQFLFEYFSETQRNKGNFPGRFSGRQFSNSRSEMNVSTLELGDSALYLCASSPDRGNNEQFFGPGTRLTVL.

The table lists this clone with a few counts. The gene calls are TRBV5-1 and TRBJ1-1; 8 bases align to TRBD1. The germline V gene encodes CDR1 SGHRS and CDR2 YFSETQ. V lost 4 bases, J lost 2 bases, and 13 bases stayed unmatched. The CDR3 contains 17 residues. CDR3 in amino acids: CASSLGQGDLTNTEAFF. The CDR3 nucleotides read TGCGCCAGCAGCCTCGGACAGGGTGACCTTACCAACACTGAAGCTTTCTTT.

The rearrangement uses TRBV20-1 and TRBJ1-2, with unresolved D. CDR1 and CDR2 (germline): DFQATT, SNEGSKA (reference sequence). The CDR3 covers 10 residues. V lost 3 bases to trimming and J lost 6 bases, with 5 bases between them. The CDR3 coding sequence is TGCAGTGCTAGCTTCCATGGCTACACCTTC. The encoded protein is CSASFHGYTF.

The chain is built from TRBV5-1 and TRBJ1-6; 8 bases fit TRBD1. Per the germline V gene, CDR1 is SGHRS and CDR2 is YFSETQ. V dropped 1 base and J dropped 7; count of bases not matched to a gene: 4. The CDR3 spans 15 residues. The CDR3 spells CASSLWDRNNSPLHF. The DNA of the CDR3 is TGCGCCAGCAGCTTGTGGGACAGGAACAATTCACCCCTCCACTTT.

This chain's CDR3 is CASSFTFRGTGELFF. CDR3 nucleotides: TGCGCCAGCAGCTTCACCTTCCGCGGCACCGGGGAGCTGTTTTTT. V is TRBV5-1 and J is TRBJ2-2, with D uncertain. CDR3 length: 15 amino acids. Germline V gene data show CDR1 as SGHRS and CDR2 as YFSETQ. V was shortened by 2 bases and J by 4 bases, with 12 bases between the two germline ends. The whole variable domain, remainder taken from reference TRBV5-1 and TRBJ2-2, is KAGVTQTPRYLIKTRGQQVTLSCSPISGHRSVSWYQQTPGQGLQFLFEYFSETQRNKGNFPGRFSGRQFSNSRSEMNVSTLELGDSALYLCASSFTFRGTGELFFGEGSRLTVL.

The J gene is TRBJ1-4, the V gene TRBV14, with no clear D. This CDR3 is built from 16 residues. Germline V CDR1 and CDR2: SGHDN, FVKESK. The germline V and J ends were trimmed by 0 bases and 4 bases, with 12 bases remaining between them. The CDR3 DNA reads TGTGCCAGCAGCCAAGATCGGGGAAACTTTAATGAAAAACTGTTTTTT. It is translated as CASSQDRGNFNEKLFF.

This chain joins TRBV28 and TRBJ2-7, with 7 bases aligning to TRBD2. CDR3 size: 16 residues. The germline gives CDR1 MDHEN, CDR2 SYDVKM. The trim removed 2 bases at V and 0 bases at J, leaving 7 bases unmatched. The CDR3 DNA sequence: TGTGCCAGCAGTTTACAGAGGGCTAGCGGCTCCTACGAGCAGTACTTC. It codes for CASSLQRASGSYEQYF.

CDR3 sequence (DNA): TGTGCCAGCAACCAGGGGCCCAGTGATGGCTACACCTTC. It translates to CASNQGPSDGYTF. The chain has TRBV2 and TRBJ1-2; D possibly corresponds to TRBD1 (6 bases). Germline assignment: CDR1 SNHLY and CDR2 FYNNEI. This CDR3 has 13 amino acids. Deletions cut 7 bases from V and 6 bases from J, with 15 bases between.

The genes are TRBV11-2 and TRBJ2-2; perhaps TRBD2 as D (6 bases). CDR1 is SGHAT, CDR2 FQNNGV, per germline. CDR3 length: 15 residues. V lost 1 base and J 2 bases, leaving 8 bases between the germline ends. CDR3 coding DNA: TGTGCCAGCAGCTTAGGGGGACTCAACACCGGGGAGCTGTTTTTT. It encodes CASSLGGLNTGELFF.

This chain links TRBV4-1 with TRBJ1-4, with D hard to call. The CDR3 has 13 residues. The V end was cut by 2 bases, the J end by 8 bases, with 9 bases between. In germline, CDR1 is MGHRA, CDR2 YSYEKL. The CDR3 coding sequence is TGCGCCAGCAGCCAACCCCCGAGGGAAAAACTGTTTTTT. Protein: CASSQPPREKLFF.

This chain connects TRBV27 to TRBJ1-5; D is possibly TRBD1 (6 bases). The CDR3 spans 15 residues. V gave up 6 bases and J gave up 2 bases, with 14 bases separating them. The V gene's germline CDR1 is MNHEY and CDR2 SMNVEV (reference sequence). For the CDR3, the DNA is TGTGCCAGCAGCGTAATCCCAGGGGGCAATCAGCCCCAGCATTTT. Protein sequence: CASSVIPGGNQPQHF.

The V and J genes are TRBV9 and TRBJ1-4, with D tentatively TRBD1 (6 bases). V lost 4 bases and J 8 bases, leaving 18 bases between the germline ends. Germline V gene data show CDR1 as SGDLS and CDR2 as YYNGEE. The CDR3 sequence is 15 residues long. The CDR3 bases are TGTGCCAGCAGCTCTCAGGGGCTAGCGGAGGAAAAACTGTTTTTT. This sequence encodes CASSSQGLAEEKLFF.